These 18 T cell receptor beta chains originate from one sample sequenced in a study of blood T cell repertoires in COVID-19. The data were produced by immunoSEQ multiplex PCR, yet TCRdb's version contains in-frame clones alone and is incomplete. The repertoire holds 40,000 to 50,000 clones, with 75% to 90% as singletons. Sequencing input: peripheral blood. The source is a man over 45 with active COVID-19.

The chain couples TRBV6-2 or TRBV6-3 to TRBJ2-5, with D possibly TRBD1 on 5 matching bases. Trimming removed 0 bases at V and 3 bases at J, with 14 bases between. The length of the CDR3 is 16 residues. Germline loops: CDR1 MNHEY, CDR2 SVGEGT. CDR3 bases: TGTGCCAGCAGTTACTCAAGTAGTCTAGGGGAAGAGACCCAGTACTTC. This gives the protein CASSYSSSLGEETQYF.

The chain joins TRBV28 to TRBJ1-2; no definite D call. The CDR3 covers 12 residues. Germline V gives CDR1 MDHEN, CDR2 SYDVKM. V lost 7 bases to trimming and J lost 2 bases, with 8 bases between them. DNA of the CDR3: TGTGCCAGCACCGACACGAACTATGGCTACACCTTC. This codes for CASTDTNYGYTF.

In this sample, this clone turned up once. The sample carries other DNA sequences with the same CDR3. This chain joins TRBV29-1 and TRBJ1-1; 7 bases agree with TRBD1. V shed 5 bases and J 4 bases; nucleotides not matched to a gene: 10. CDR3 length equals 14 residues. CDR1 and CDR2 (germline): SQVTM, ANQGSEA. DNA of the CDR3: TGCAGCGTTCCCAACAGGGGAAAGACCACTGAAGCTTTCTTT. Encoded protein: CSVPNRGKTTEAFF.

This clone occurred once. The V gene is TRBV20-1, the J gene TRBJ2-7; no clear D. Germline assignment: CDR1 DFQATT and CDR2 SNEGSKA (reference sequence). V lost 5 bases, J lost 4 bases, and 6 bases lay in between. This CDR3 contains 10 residues. DNA of the CDR3: TGCAGTGCTTCCCAATACGAGCAGTACTTC. The encoded protein is CSASQYEQYF.

This clone was observed once. This chain joins TRBV11-3 and TRBJ2-7, with 9 bases that match TRBD1. Trimming removed 5 bases from V and 1 base from J; junction bases left unmatched: 9. The CDR3 is 16 amino acids. Per germline, CDR1 SGHNT and CDR2 YENEEA. Here the CDR3 reads CASSKPTGQGSYEQYF. CDR3 DNA sequence: TGTGCCAGCAGCAAACCGACGGGACAGGGTTCCTACGAGCAGTACTTC.

The chain links TRBV6-5 to TRBJ2-1, with 13 bases lining up with TRBD2. The CDR3 consists of 14 residues. CDR1 and CDR2 from the germline V gene are MNHEY and SVGAGI. With V trimmed by 6 bases and J by 8 bases, 4 bases remained unmatched. CDR3 protein: CASSGLAGDYEQFF. The CDR3 DNA follows: TGTGCCAGCAGCGGACTAGCGGGAGACTATGAGCAGTTCTTC.

The chain is built from TRBV6-5 and TRBJ1-2; 8 bases agree with TRBD1. V lost 0 bases, J lost 4 bases, and 4 bases stayed unmatched. There are 15 residues in the CDR3. CDR1 is MNHEY and CDR2 is SVGAGI in the germline V gene. In nucleotides, the CDR3 is TGTGCCAGCAGTTACTCGACAGGGGCCGGCTATGGCTACACCTTC. The encoded protein is CASSYSTGAGYGYTF.

Only a few counts were recorded for this clone. The genes are TRBV7-8 and TRBJ2-7, with D maybe TRBD1 (6 bases). From germline, CDR1 is SGHVS and CDR2 FQNEAQ. V lost 4 bases and J 3 bases, leaving 13 bases between the germline ends. The CDR3 covers 14 residues. The CDR3 coding sequence is TGTGCCAGCAGCTCTACGGGACACCTCTACGAGCAGTACTTC. Protein: CASSSTGHLYEQYF. Full variable domain (outside the CDR3, taken from reference TRBV7-8 and TRBJ2-7): GAGVSQSPRYKVAKRGQDVALRCDPISGHVSLFWYQQALGQGPEFLTYFQNEAQLDKSGLPSDRFFAERPEGSVSTLKIQRTQQEDSAVYLCASSSTGHLYEQYFGPGTRLTVT.

The rearrangement links TRBV28 to TRBJ1-5, with 8 positions matching TRBD1. Looked up from germline, CDR1 is MDHEN and CDR2 is SYDVKM. The trim removed 11 bases at V and 4 bases at J, leaving 10 bases unmatched. This CDR3 region has 14 residues. The CDR3 sequence: CAAGGIGPNQPQHF. As DNA, the CDR3 is TGTGCCGCAGGGGGCATCGGGCCAAATCAGCCCCAGCATTTT.

The rearrangement joins TRBV3-1 (or the pseudogene TRBV3-2) to TRBJ2-5; possibly TRBD2 for D (6 bases). Trimming stripped 4 bases from V and 4 bases from J, with 7 bases between. The CDR3 is 12 amino acids. CDR1 is LGHDT, CDR2 YNNKEL, per germline (reference sequence). In nucleotides, the CDR3 is TGTGCCAGCAGCCGACTAGGAGAGACCCAGTACTTC. Translation: CASSRLGETQYF.

The chain has TRBV6-5 and TRBJ2-1; D is perhaps TRBD1 (5 bases). CDR3 length equals 13 residues. V was trimmed by 0 bases and J by 8 bases, leaving 8 bases between them. Germline V gene sequence: CDR1 MNHEY, CDR2 SVGAGI. CDR3 bases: TGTGCCAGCAGTTACTCGGGGCCGGATGAGCAGTTCTTC. It codes for CASSYSGPDEQFF.

V is TRBV7-9 and J is TRBJ2-1; D gene uncertain. V was shortened by 4 bases and J by 0 bases, with 13 bases between the two germline ends. Per germline, CDR1 SEHNR and CDR2 FQNEAQ (reference sequence). The CDR3 loop spans 16 amino acids. CDR3 sequence reads: CASSSPRGTSYNEQFF. CDR3 coding DNA: TGTGCCAGCAGCTCCCCCCGCGGAACCTCCTACAATGAGCAGTTCTTC. The whole variable domain, remainder taken from reference TRBV7-9 and TRBJ2-1, is DTGVSQNPRHKITKRGQNVTFRCDPISEHNRLYWYRQTLGQGPEFLTYFQNEAQLEKSRLLSDRFSAERPKGSFSTLEIQRTEQGDSAMYLCASSSPRGTSYNEQFFGPGTRLTVL.

This chain connects TRBV5-1 to TRBJ1-3; D unclear. V dropped 1 base and J dropped 2 bases, with 10 bases sitting between them. CDR1 is SGHRS, CDR2 YFSETQ, per germline. The CDR3 loop spans 15 amino acids. CDR3 loop: CASSLYGEAGNTIYF. In DNA form, the CDR3 reads TGCGCCAGCAGCTTGTACGGGGAGGCTGGAAACACCATATATTTT.

CDR3 sequence (DNA): TGTGCCAGCTCACGGAACCGGGACAATGAGCAGTTCTTC. This codes for CASSRNRDNEQFF. This sequence joins TRBV18 and TRBJ2-1; no clear D. The CDR3 covers 13 residues. Deletions cut 4 bases from V and 5 bases from J, with 9 bases between. Germline lookup yields CDR1 KGHSH and CDR2 LQKENI.

The gene calls are TRBV5-1 and TRBJ1-1, with a weak D call TRBD1 (6 bases). V gave up 0 bases and J gave up 4 bases, with 10 bases separating them. CDR1 is SGHRS and CDR2 is YFSETQ in the germline V gene. CDR3 length equals 14 residues. CDR3 protein: CASSLAGEGTEAFF. As DNA, the CDR3 is TGCGCCAGCAGCTTGGCAGGGGAGGGCACTGAAGCTTTCTTT.

Comments on this clone: The sample has other DNA sequences that encode this CDR3 too. The V and J genes are TRBV9 and TRBJ2-7; 8 bases fit TRBD1. This CDR3 comprises 14 residues. Germline CDR1 and CDR2: SGDLS and YYNGEE. The trim removed 0 bases at V and 6 bases at J, leaving 5 bases unmatched. The CDR3 nucleotides are TGTGCCAGCAGCGTAGAGGGGACAGGACTCGAGCAGTACTTC. Residues: CASSVEGTGLEQYF.

V gene TRBV19 combines with J gene TRBJ2-2; 9 nucleotides line up with TRBD1. CDR3 length equals 14 residues. V was pared by 6 bases and J by 6 bases, with 5 bases of the junction left unmatched. Germline-derived CDR1 and CDR2 are LNHDA and SQIVND (reference sequence). The CDR3 region is CASRGTGSAGELFF. CDR3 DNA sequence: TGTGCCAGTAGGGGGACAGGGAGTGCCGGGGAGCTGTTTTTT.

This clone showed up just a few times. The chain couples TRBV27 to TRBJ1-5; D not certain. Looked up from germline, CDR1 is MNHEY and CDR2 is SMNVEV (reference sequence). V lost 5 bases, J lost 2 bases, and 10 bases lay in between. The CDR3 consists of 14 residues. In DNA, the CDR3 is TGTGCCAGCAGTCCTCAGCGGGGCAATCAGCCCCAGCATTTT. Encoded protein: CASSPQRGNQPQHF.